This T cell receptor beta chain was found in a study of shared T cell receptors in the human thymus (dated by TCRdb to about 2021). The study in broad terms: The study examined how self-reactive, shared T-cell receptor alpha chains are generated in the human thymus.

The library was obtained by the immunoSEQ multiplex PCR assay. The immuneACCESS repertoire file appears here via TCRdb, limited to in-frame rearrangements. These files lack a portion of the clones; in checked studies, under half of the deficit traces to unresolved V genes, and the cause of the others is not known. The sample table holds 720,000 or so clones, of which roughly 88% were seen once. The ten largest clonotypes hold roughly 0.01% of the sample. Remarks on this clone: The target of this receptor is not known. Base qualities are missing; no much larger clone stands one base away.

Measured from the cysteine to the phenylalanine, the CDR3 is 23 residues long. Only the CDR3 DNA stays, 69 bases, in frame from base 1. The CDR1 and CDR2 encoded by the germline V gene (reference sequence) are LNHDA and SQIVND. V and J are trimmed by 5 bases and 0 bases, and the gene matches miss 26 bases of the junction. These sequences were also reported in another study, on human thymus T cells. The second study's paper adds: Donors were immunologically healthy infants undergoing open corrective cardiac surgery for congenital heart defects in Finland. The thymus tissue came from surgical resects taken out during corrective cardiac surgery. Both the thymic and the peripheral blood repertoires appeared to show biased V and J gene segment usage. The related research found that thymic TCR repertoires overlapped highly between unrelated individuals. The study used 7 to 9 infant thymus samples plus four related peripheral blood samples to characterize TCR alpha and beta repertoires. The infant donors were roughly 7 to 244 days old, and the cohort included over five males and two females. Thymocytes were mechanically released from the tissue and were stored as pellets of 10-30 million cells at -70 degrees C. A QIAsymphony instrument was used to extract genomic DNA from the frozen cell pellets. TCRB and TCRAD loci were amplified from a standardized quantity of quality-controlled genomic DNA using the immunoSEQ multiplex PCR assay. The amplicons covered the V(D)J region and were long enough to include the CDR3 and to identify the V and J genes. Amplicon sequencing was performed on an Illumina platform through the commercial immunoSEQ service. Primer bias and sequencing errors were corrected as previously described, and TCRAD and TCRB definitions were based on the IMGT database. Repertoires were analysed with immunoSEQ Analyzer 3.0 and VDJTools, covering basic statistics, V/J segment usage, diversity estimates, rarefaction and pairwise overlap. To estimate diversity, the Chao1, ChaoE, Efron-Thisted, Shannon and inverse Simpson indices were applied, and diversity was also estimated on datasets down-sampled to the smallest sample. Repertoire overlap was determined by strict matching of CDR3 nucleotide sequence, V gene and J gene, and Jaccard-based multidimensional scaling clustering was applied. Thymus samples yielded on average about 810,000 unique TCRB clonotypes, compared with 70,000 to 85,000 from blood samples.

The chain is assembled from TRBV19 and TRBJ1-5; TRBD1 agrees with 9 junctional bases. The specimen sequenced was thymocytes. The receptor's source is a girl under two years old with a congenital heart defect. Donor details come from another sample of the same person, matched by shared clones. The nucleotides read TGTGCCAGTAGTTCAGAGGATTGGCCGACGTACCGGGACAGGGATTATAGCAATCAGCCCCAGCATTTT. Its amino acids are CASSSEDWPTYRDRDYSNQPQHF. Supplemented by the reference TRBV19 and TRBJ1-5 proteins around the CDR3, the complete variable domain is DGGITQSPKYLFRKEGQNVTLSCEQNLNHDAMYWYRQDPGQGLRLIYYSQIVNDFQKGDIAEGYSVSREKKESFPLTVTSAQKNPTAFYLCASSSEDWPTYRDRDYSNQPQHFGDGTRLSIL.